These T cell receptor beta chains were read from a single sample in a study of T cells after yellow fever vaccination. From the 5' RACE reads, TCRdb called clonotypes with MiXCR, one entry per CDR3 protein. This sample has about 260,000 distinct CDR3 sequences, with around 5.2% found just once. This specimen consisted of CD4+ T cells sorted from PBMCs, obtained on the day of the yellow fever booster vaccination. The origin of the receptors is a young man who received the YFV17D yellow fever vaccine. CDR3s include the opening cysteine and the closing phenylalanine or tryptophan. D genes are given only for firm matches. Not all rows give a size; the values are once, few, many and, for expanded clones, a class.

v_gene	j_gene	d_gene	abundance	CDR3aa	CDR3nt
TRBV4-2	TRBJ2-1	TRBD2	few	CASSQDWRGGSYNEQFF	TGTGCCAGCAGCCAAGACTGGCGGGGGGGCTCCTACAATGAGCAGTTCTTC
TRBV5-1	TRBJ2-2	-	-	CASSLDGPRNTGELIF	TGCGCCAGCAGCCTTGACGGGCCGAGGAACACCGGGGAGCTGATTTTT
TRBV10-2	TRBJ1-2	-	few	CASSTTGHYNYGYTF	TGCGCCAGCAGCACGACGGGACACTATAACTATGGCTACACCTTC
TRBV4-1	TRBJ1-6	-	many	CASSQPRVRPPLHF	TGCGCCAGCAGCCAACCCAGGGTAAGGCCACCCCTCCACTTT
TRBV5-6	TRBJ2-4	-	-	CASSLLGAAKNIQYF	TGTGCCAGCAGCTTGTTGGGGGCGGCCAAAAACATTCAGTACTTC
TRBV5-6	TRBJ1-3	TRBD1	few	CASSHRTGVADTIYF	TGTGCCAGCAGCCACCGGACAGGGGTTGCGGACACCATATATTTT
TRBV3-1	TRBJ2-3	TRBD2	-	CASSTYYRPSGGSTDTQYF	TGTGCCAGCAGCACATATTACCGACCTAGCGGGGGGAGCACAGATACGCAGTATTTT
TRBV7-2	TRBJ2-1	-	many	CASSLSFGGLNEQFF	TGTGCCAGCAGCTTAAGCTTTGGGGGCCTAAATGAGCAGTTCTTC
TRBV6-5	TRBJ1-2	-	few	CASSYLGVGYTF	TGTGCCAGCAGTTACTTGGGAGTTGGCTACACCTTC
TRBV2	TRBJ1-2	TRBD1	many	CASSWTGGYGYTF	TGTGCCAGCAGTTGGACAGGGGGCTATGGCTACACCTTC
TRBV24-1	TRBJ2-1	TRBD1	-	CATRQGYEQFF	TGTGCCACCAGACAGGGGTATGAGCAGTTCTTC
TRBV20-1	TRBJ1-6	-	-	CSARGQDSRWSGSYNSPLHF	TGCAGTGCTAGAGGGCAGGACAGCCGGTGGTCGGGCTCCTATAATTCACCCCTCCACTTT
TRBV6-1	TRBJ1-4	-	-	CATATGTHATNEKLFF	TGTGCCACGGCCACAGGGACCCATGCAACTAATGAAAAACTGTTTTTT
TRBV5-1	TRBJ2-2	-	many	CASSSTVNTGELFF	TGCGCCAGCAGCTCTACGGTGAACACCGGGGAGCTGTTTTTT
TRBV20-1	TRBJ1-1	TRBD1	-	CSAEAGTGRVEAFF	TGCAGTGCTGAAGCCGGGACAGGACGAGTTGAAGCTTTCTTT
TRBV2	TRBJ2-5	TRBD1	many	CASSPRTGAGETQYF	TGTGCCAGCAGTCCCCGGACAGGGGCCGGTGAGACCCAGTACTTC
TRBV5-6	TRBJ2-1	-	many	CASLRRSSYNEQFF	TGTGCCAGCCTGCGAAGGAGCTCCTACAATGAGCAGTTCTTC
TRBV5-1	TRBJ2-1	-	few	CASSWGPLLGNEQFF	TGCGCCAGCAGCTGGGGGCCTTTACTAGGCAATGAGCAGTTCTTC
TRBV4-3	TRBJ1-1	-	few	CASSQEENRNTEAFF	TGCGCCAGCAGCCAAGAGGAAAACAGGAACACTGAAGCTTTCTTT
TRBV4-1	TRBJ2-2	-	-	CASSRVAGATGELFF	TGCGCCAGCAGCCGGGTTGCAGGGGCAACCGGGGAGCTGTTTTTT
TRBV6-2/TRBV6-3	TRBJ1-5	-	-	CASSYVYSRGRAYNQPQHF	TGTGCCAGCAGTTACGTCTATTCTCGGGGGAGAGCCTACAATCAGCCCCAGCATTTT
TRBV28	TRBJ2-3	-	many	CASRSVTDTQYF	TGTGCCAGCAGATCCGTGACAGATACGCAGTATTTT